Listed below are T cell receptor beta chains from one sample, sequenced in a study of vaccination and CD4 T cells after COVID-19. These receptors' targets are unknown. One entry per CDR3 protein results from TCRdb running MiXCR on the PCR reads. The sample records 9,000 to 15,000 distinct CDR3 sequences, roughly 43% being singletons. The specimen sequenced was CD4+ T cells from blood, cultured in vitro. The receptors were gathered from a human donor who had recovered from COVID-19. Each CDR3 is given with its conserved first and last residue. The D gene is left open where the match is weak. Where a row states a size, it is once, few, many or the class of an expanded clone; other rows omit it.

clone_size: NA
d_call: NA
j_call: TRBJ1-4
v_call: TRBV15
cdr3_nt: TGTGCCACCAGCAGAGATTGGGGCGCCGAGGGGAAACTGTTTTTT
cdr3_aa: CATSRDWGAEGKLFF

clone_size: NA
d_call: NA
j_call: TRBJ1-2
v_call: TRBV7-9
cdr3_nt: TGTGCCAGCACCGAGGCTAACTATGGCTACACCTTC
cdr3_aa: CASTEANYGYTF

clone_size: NA
d_call: NA
j_call: TRBJ2-3
v_call: TRBV11-1
cdr3_nt: TGTGCCAGCAGCTTGTACGGCCACACAGATACGCAGTATTTT
cdr3_aa: CASSLYGHTDTQYF

clone_size: few
d_call: TRBD2
j_call: TRBJ2-1
v_call: TRBV28
cdr3_nt: TGTGCCAGCACCGTTACTAGCGGGGGGTCCTACAATGAGCAGTTCTTC
cdr3_aa: CASTVTSGGSYNEQFF

clone_size: few
d_call: TRBD1
j_call: TRBJ2-2
v_call: TRBV15
cdr3_nt: TGTGCCACCAGCAGACAGGGGGACACCGGGGAGCTGTTTTTT
cdr3_aa: CATSRQGDTGELFF

clone_size: NA
d_call: TRBD1
j_call: TRBJ1-6
v_call: TRBV2
cdr3_nt: TGTGCCAGCAGCGATCGGGACAGATATTCACCCCTCCACTTT
cdr3_aa: CASSDRDRYSPLHF

clone_size: NA
d_call: TRBD2
j_call: TRBJ2-1
v_call: TRBV4-2
cdr3_nt: TGTGCCAGCAGCCAAGATATAGCGGGATTAAACAATGAGCAGTTCTTC
cdr3_aa: CASSQDIAGLNNEQFF

clone_size: few
d_call: TRBD1
j_call: TRBJ1-5
v_call: TRBV4-3
cdr3_nt: TGCGCCAGCAGCCAGCGGACAGGCCCCAATCAGCCCCAGCATTTT
cdr3_aa: CASSQRTGPNQPQHF

clone_size: NA
d_call: TRBD2
j_call: TRBJ2-7
v_call: TRBV28
cdr3_nt: TGTGCCAGCAGTTTCGATCGACTACGCGGGAGGTACGAGCAGTACTTC
cdr3_aa: CASSFDRLRGRYEQYF

clone_size: few
d_call: NA
j_call: TRBJ1-4
v_call: TRBV19
cdr3_nt: TGTGCCAGTAGAACCACCGGGCCTGCAACTAATGAAAAACTGTTTTTT
cdr3_aa: CASRTTGPATNEKLFF

clone_size: few
d_call: NA
j_call: TRBJ2-1
v_call: TRBV21-1
cdr3_nt: TGTGCCAGCAAGGGGGACAGGGGGACCTTCTGTGAGCAGTTCTTC
cdr3_aa: CASKGDRGTFCEQFF

clone_size: NA
d_call: NA
j_call: TRBJ1-2
v_call: TRBV27
cdr3_nt: TGTGCCAGCAGCGGGCGGGCAGGGATTGGCTACACCTTC
cdr3_aa: CASSGRAGIGYTF

clone_size: few
d_call: NA
j_call: TRBJ1-5
v_call: TRBV7-2
cdr3_nt: TGTGCCAGCAGCTTAATGGGGAATCAGCCCCAGCATTTT
cdr3_aa: CASSLMGNQPQHF

clone_size: NA
d_call: NA
j_call: TRBJ2-2
v_call: TRBV28
cdr3_nt: TGTGCCAGCAGTTCAGTCACGGGAACAATCGCGAACACCGGGGAGCTGTTTTTT
cdr3_aa: CASSSVTGTIANTGELFF

clone_size: NA
d_call: TRBD1
j_call: TRBJ1-2
v_call: TRBV6-1
cdr3_nt: TGTGCCAGCAGGCGGGACAGGGTGGGCTATGGCTACACCTTC
cdr3_aa: CASRRDRVGYGYTF

clone_size: NA
d_call: TRBD1
j_call: TRBJ2-1
v_call: TRBV18
cdr3_nt: TGTGCCAGCTCACCACCGGGTCTATACAGGGGCAACAATGAGCAGTTCTTC
cdr3_aa: CASSPPGLYRGNNEQFF

clone_size: NA
d_call: NA
j_call: TRBJ2-5
v_call: TRBV24-1
cdr3_nt: TGTGCCACCAGTGTAAGCGGGCAAGAGACCCAGTACTTC
cdr3_aa: CATSVSGQETQYF

clone_size: few
d_call: TRBD1
j_call: TRBJ1-6
v_call: TRBV20-1
cdr3_nt: TGCAGTCTGACAGGGGCCGCAATGGTCGGTAATTCACCCCTCCACTTT
cdr3_aa: CSLTGAAMVGNSPLHF

clone_size: few
d_call: TRBD2
j_call: TRBJ2-5
v_call: TRBV20-1
cdr3_nt: TGCAGTGCTCAGCGGGACTACCTTGGGGAGACCCAGTACTTC
cdr3_aa: CSAQRDYLGETQYF

clone_size: NA
d_call: NA
j_call: TRBJ2-7
v_call: TRBV19
cdr3_nt: TGTGCCAGTAGCGAGGGTTATAGCTCCTACGAGCAGTACTTC
cdr3_aa: CASSEGYSSYEQYF

clone_size: NA
d_call: TRBD1
j_call: TRBJ2-7
v_call: TRBV5-4
cdr3_nt: TGTGCCAGCAGCTACCAGGTGGCGACAGGGGGCGGCTACGAGCAGTACTTC
cdr3_aa: CASSYQVATGGGYEQYF

clone_size: few
d_call: NA
j_call: TRBJ1-6
v_call: TRBV7-2
cdr3_nt: TGTGCCAGCAGCGCCCACAGGCCTGGAGGTGGTTCACCCCTCCACTTT
cdr3_aa: CASSAHRPGGGSPLHF

clone_size: NA
d_call: TRBD2
j_call: TRBJ2-5
v_call: TRBV5-8
cdr3_nt: TGTGCCAGCAGCTTCGGACTAGCGGGAGGGCTTCGAGAGACCCAGTACTTC
cdr3_aa: CASSFGLAGGLRETQYF

clone_size: NA
d_call: NA
j_call: TRBJ2-2
v_call: TRBV7-2
cdr3_nt: TGTGGCGAGGGCCGGGAGCTCGGTATTAATACCGGGGAGCTGTTTTTT
cdr3_aa: CGEGRELGINTGELFF

clone_size: NA
d_call: TRBD2
j_call: TRBJ2-5
v_call: TRBV20-1
cdr3_nt: TGCAGTGCTGCACTAGCGGGAGTGTCCCAAGAGACCCAGTACTTC
cdr3_aa: CSAALAGVSQETQYF

clone_size: NA
d_call: TRBD2
j_call: TRBJ2-3
v_call: TRBV3-1
cdr3_nt: TGTGCCAGCAGCACGGGACTAGCCACAGATACGCAGTATTTT
cdr3_aa: CASSTGLATDTQYF

clone_size: NA
d_call: NA
j_call: TRBJ2-7
v_call: TRBV6-1
cdr3_nt: TGTGCCAGCCAGTACAGGTCCGTTTCCTACGAGCAGTACTTC
cdr3_aa: CASQYRSVSYEQYF

clone_size: NA
d_call: TRBD1
j_call: TRBJ1-1
v_call: TRBV18
cdr3_nt: TGTGCCAGCTCACCGGGGATCGACAGGGGTCCTGAAGCTTTCTTT
cdr3_aa: CASSPGIDRGPEAFF

clone_size: NA
d_call: TRBD1
j_call: TRBJ1-5
v_call: TRBV6-1
cdr3_nt: TGTGCCAGCCGACCCGACAGGGGCGGAGTTCAGCCCCAGCATTTT
cdr3_aa: CASRPDRGGVQPQHF

clone_size: NA
d_call: NA
j_call: TRBJ2-1
v_call: TRBV20-1
cdr3_nt: TGCAGTGCCCCAAAGGCAGGCAATGAGCAGTTCTTC
cdr3_aa: CSAPKAGNEQFF

clone_size: NA
d_call: TRBD2
j_call: TRBJ2-3
v_call: TRBV18
cdr3_nt: TGTGCCAGCTCACCGATAGCGGGAGCCGCAGATACGCAGTATTTT
cdr3_aa: CASSPIAGAADTQYF

clone_size: NA
d_call: NA
j_call: TRBJ1-6
v_call: TRBV15
cdr3_nt: TGTGCCACCAGCAGAGATCCTGGGGGCCGCTCACCCCTCCACTTT
cdr3_aa: CATSRDPGGRSPLHF

clone_size: NA
d_call: NA
j_call: TRBJ2-1
v_call: TRBV5-4
cdr3_nt: TGTGCCAGCAGCTTGCTAACAGAAGGGAACAATGAGCAGTTCTTC
cdr3_aa: CASSLLTEGNNEQFF

clone_size: NA
d_call: TRBD1
j_call: TRBJ2-5
v_call: TRBV7-6
cdr3_nt: TGTGCCAGCAGCCGGGTTATAGTTCCGATCGGGACAGTAAAGAAGTTGGAGACCCAGTACTTC
cdr3_aa: CASSRVIVPIGTVKKLETQYF

clone_size: few
d_call: NA
j_call: TRBJ2-2
v_call: TRBV7-2
cdr3_nt: TGTGCCAGCAGCTTAGGCGGTACCGGGGAGCTGTTTTTT
cdr3_aa: CASSLGGTGELFF

clone_size: few
d_call: NA
j_call: TRBJ2-5
v_call: TRBV7-2
cdr3_nt: TGTGCCAGCAGCACCCAGGGCCCCGGGGGAGAGACCCAGTACTTC
cdr3_aa: CASSTQGPGGETQYF

clone_size: NA
d_call: NA
j_call: TRBJ2-6
v_call: TRBV7-2
cdr3_nt: TGTGCCAGCAGCTACAGGGCCGTACCACCTGGGGCCAACGTCCTGACTTTC
cdr3_aa: CASSYRAVPPGANVLTF

clone_size: few
d_call: NA
j_call: TRBJ2-1
v_call: TRBV20-1
cdr3_nt: TGCAGTGCTAGAAGGAACAATGAGCAGTTCTTC
cdr3_aa: CSARRNNEQFF

clone_size: NA
d_call: NA
j_call: TRBJ2-3
v_call: TRBV28
cdr3_nt: TGTGCCAGCAGTGGGAATACAGATACGCAGTATTTT
cdr3_aa: CASSGNTDTQYF

clone_size: NA
d_call: NA
j_call: TRBJ1-5
v_call: TRBV28
cdr3_nt: TGTGCCAGCGGACAGTCTTATTCCCCCCAGCATTTT
cdr3_aa: CASGQSYSPQHF

clone_size: NA
d_call: NA
j_call: TRBJ1-4
v_call: TRBV2
cdr3_nt: TGTGCCAGCAGTGTTTTTTCAGGGTATGAAAAACTGTTTTTT
cdr3_aa: CASSVFSGYEKLFF

clone_size: NA
d_call: TRBD1
j_call: TRBJ1-4
v_call: TRBV7-6
cdr3_nt: TGTGCCAGCAGCCCCTCCCAGGGGGCTCGAGAAAAACTGTTTTTT
cdr3_aa: CASSPSQGAREKLFF